The clone carrying this T cell receptor beta chain was picked up a small number of times. The data originate from a study of identical twins. All donors were healthy, and all were Caucasian. Germline CDR1 reads ENHRY; CDR2 reads SYGVKD. The CDR3 contains 15 residues. The ends lost 7 bases at V and 11 bases at J; junction bases unmatched: 14. TCRdb re-derived calls from the 5' RACE reads in MiXCR, one entry per CDR3 protein. The sample carries hundreds of thousands of distinct CDR3 sequences, 18% recorded once. The same data also went into a second study, on T cells expressing NK-cell markers.

The specimen was PBMCs. This sequence was found in a woman under 30 in good health. The chain combines TRBV10-3 with TRBJ2-1, with 10 nucleotides matching TRBD2. CDR3 DNA sequence: TGTGCCATCAAGAAAGCGGGAGGGCCGCTCGGAAAGCAGTTCTTC. Translation gives CAIKKAGGPLGKQFF.